Below, 29 T cell receptor beta chains from the same sample are listed, as sequenced in a study of technical replicates of blood from a few donors. Measured with immunoSEQ multiplex PCR; TCRdb has only the in-frame clones, and not every one. The sample carries about 100,000 clones, 96% recorded once. The sequencing input was T cells isolated from PBMCs. These receptors came from a human donor in good health.

In DNA, the CDR3 is TGTGCCAGCAGTGAGGGGGGAGATACGCAGTATTTT. It codes for CASSEGGDTQYF. This chain joins TRBV6-4 and TRBJ2-3, with D perhaps TRBD2 (6 bases). Trimming removed 3 bases from V and 5 bases from J, with 6 bases in between. The CDR3 runs 12 residues. CDR1 MRHNA and CDR2 SNTAGT come from the germline V gene.

The chain joins TRBV10-3 to TRBJ2-1; a possible D gene is TRBD1 (6 bases). Trimming took off 8 bases at V and 0 bases at J, with 11 bases between the two ends. The CDR3 extends over 14 amino acids. Germline V lookup: CDR1 ENHRY, CDR2 SYGVKD. CDR3 sequence (DNA): TGTGCCATCGGGGAAGGGGGCTCCTACAATGAGCAGTTCTTC. Translating it yields CAIGEGGSYNEQFF.

The chain has TRBV11-2 and TRBJ2-1, with 10 bases fitting TRBD2. Germline V gives CDR1 SGHAT, CDR2 FQNNGV. Trimming cost V 5 bases and J 7 bases; bases outside gene matches: 11. The CDR3 is 16 amino acids. CDR3 bases: TGTGCCAGCAGCCCTGCCGGGACTAGCGCGTGGAATGAGCAGTTCTTC. Protein sequence: CASSPAGTSAWNEQFF.

The CDR3 loop is CASSLAQHSGNTIYF. CDR3 sequence (DNA): TGTGCCAGCAGCTTAGCACAGCACTCTGGAAACACCATATATTTT. The chain combines TRBV11-3 with TRBJ1-3, with D unresolved. Germline CDR1 SGHNT, CDR2 YENEEA. The V gene lost 1 base and the J gene lost 0 bases, with 7 bases spanning the gap. This CDR3 has 15 residues.

This chain links TRBV7-9 with TRBJ2-1, with a tentative D call TRBD2 (7 bases). V gave up 5 bases and J gave up 9 bases, with 17 bases separating them. The CDR3 spans 14 residues. In germline, CDR1 is SEHNR, CDR2 FQNEAQ (reference sequence). The CDR3 DNA reads TGTGCCAGCAGCCGGGGGGCACCTACAGCTGAGCAGTTCTTC. Residues: CASSRGAPTAEQFF.

The chain uses TRBV18 and TRBJ2-7; D uncertain. The germline V and J ends were trimmed by 3 bases and 3 bases, with 15 bases remaining between them. CDR1 and CDR2 from the germline V gene are KGHSH and LQKENI. This CDR3 has 15 residues. The CDR3 sequence is CASSPESRPLYEQYF. The CDR3 DNA follows: TGTGCCAGCTCACCGGAGTCACGGCCCCTCTACGAGCAGTACTTC.

The rearrangement links TRBV20-1 to TRBJ2-7, with D uncertain. There are 11 residues in the CDR3. V lost 5 bases and J 6 bases, leaving 11 bases between the germline ends. The germline gives CDR1 DFQATT, CDR2 SNEGSKA (reference sequence). The DNA of the CDR3 is TGCAGTGCTGGCCTTCGATTCGAGCAGTACTTC. Amino acid sequence: CSAGLRFEQYF.

V is TRBV18 and J is TRBJ2-7; D is unclear. CDR3 size: 15 residues. V lost 3 bases to trimming and J lost 3 bases, with 15 bases between them. The germline gives CDR1 KGHSH, CDR2 LQKENI. The DNA for the CDR3 is TGTGCCAGCTCACCTCCCTCGGGTCTTAACTACGAGCAGTACTTC. This gives the protein CASSPPSGLNYEQYF.

The DNA for the CDR3 is TGTGCCAGCAGCTTACAGGGGGATACGCAGTATTTT. It translates to CASSLQGDTQYF. The V gene is TRBV7-3, the J gene TRBJ2-3; D is possibly TRBD1 (6 bases). V lost 2 bases, J lost 6 bases, and 6 bases lay in between. Germline V lookup: CDR1 SGHTA, CDR2 FQGTGA. CDR3 length: 12 residues.

The chain carries TRBV6-5 and TRBJ2-7, with TRBD1 matching over 8 bases. The germline V gene encodes CDR1 MNHEY and CDR2 SVGAGI. This CDR3 comprises 15 residues. The J segment lost 3 bases and the V segment lost 6 bases, leaving 10 bases of the junction unmatched. CDR3 coding DNA: TGTGCCAGCAGAACCCTGGGACAGGTCAACTACGAGCAGTACTTC. This encodes CASRTLGQVNYEQYF.

V usage is TRBV4-2 and J usage is TRBJ2-3; maybe TRBD1 (5 bases). The germline gives CDR1 LGHNA, CDR2 YNFKEQ. CDR3 length: 12 amino acids. V was pared by 0 bases and J by 8 bases, with 6 bases between. CDR3 sequence reads: CASSQEGRTQYF. Here the CDR3 DNA reads TGTGCCAGCAGCCAAGAGGGGCGTACGCAGTATTTT.

The rearrangement links TRBV28 to TRBJ1-1; perhaps TRBD1 as D (6 bases). Germline loops: CDR1 MDHEN, CDR2 SYDVKM. The CDR3 length is 13 residues. V lost 5 bases to trimming and J lost 3 bases, with 10 bases between them. CDR3 coding DNA: TGTGCCAGCAGTCCCGACAGGTACACTGAAGCTTTCTTT. Amino acid sequence: CASSPDRYTEAFF. The variable domain in full, with the rest retrieved from reference TRBV28 and TRBJ1-1, is DVKVTQSSRYLVKRTGEKVFLECVQDMDHENMFWYRQDPGLGLRLIYFSYDVKMKEKGDIPEGYSVSREKKERFSLILESASTNQTSMYLCASSPDRYTEAFFGQGTRLTVV.

The chain uses TRBV7-9 and TRBJ1-4, with 11 bases fitting TRBD1. CDR1 and CDR2 from the germline V gene are SEHNR and FQNEAQ (reference sequence). V trimming: 6 bases; J trimming: 1 base; junction bases outside the gene matches: 1. The CDR3 loop spans 15 amino acids. In nucleotides, the CDR3 is TGTGCCAGCAGGGACAGGGGGCAAACTAATGAAAAACTGTTTTTT. Translation gives CASRDRGQTNEKLFF.

The rearrangement links TRBV5-1 to TRBJ1-4; D call uncertain. Trimming removed 0 bases from V and 0 bases from J, with 6 bases in between. CDR1 is SGHRS and CDR2 is YFSETQ in the germline V gene. The CDR3 covers 15 residues. The CDR3 region is CASSLGTATNEKLFF. The CDR3 DNA follows: TGCGCCAGCAGCTTGGGTACAGCAACTAATGAAAAACTGTTTTTT. Complete variable domain (other parts from reference TRBV5-1 and TRBJ1-4): KAGVTQTPRYLIKTRGQQVTLSCSPISGHRSVSWYQQTPGQGLQFLFEYFSETQRNKGNFPGRFSGRQFSNSRSEMNVSTLELGDSALYLCASSLGTATNEKLFFGSGTQLSVL.

This sequence joins TRBV6-1 and TRBJ2-7, with TRBD2 matching 12 bases. The CDR3 loop spans 15 amino acids. The ends lost 1 base at V and 4 bases at J; junction bases unmatched: 2. Germline V gives CDR1 MNHNS, CDR2 SASEGT. The CDR3 region has the DNA TGTGCCAGCAGTGAAGGACTAGCGGGAGAATACGAGCAGTACTTC. Its protein is CASSEGLAGEYEQYF.

V and J are TRBV29-1 and TRBJ2-1; weak D call: TRBD2 (6 bases). This CDR3 is 13 amino acids long. Germline CDR1 SQVTM, CDR2 ANQGSEA. Between the trimmed V and J ends, which lost 6 bases and 6 bases, there was a span of 15 bases. The CDR3 loop reads CSVLATFLNEQFF. In DNA form, the CDR3 reads TGCAGCGTCCTAGCGACCTTTCTCAATGAGCAGTTCTTC.

The CDR3 region has the DNA TGTGCCACCAGTCGGGGGTATAGGGAAAAACTGTTTTTT. It specifies CATSRGYREKLFF. V and J are TRBV15 and TRBJ1-4, with D maybe TRBD1 (5 bases). V lost 6 bases, J lost 8 bases, and 13 bases lay in between. The CDR3 runs to 13 residues. The germline gives CDR1 LNHNV, CDR2 YYDKDF (reference sequence).

The chain joins TRBV18 to TRBJ2-7; 9 nucleotides align to TRBD2. CDR3 size: 13 residues. Trimming removed 6 bases from V and 5 bases from J; junction bases left unmatched: 5. CDR1 is KGHSH and CDR2 is LQKENI in the germline V gene. The CDR3 region is CASSGGRADEQYF. Here the CDR3 DNA reads TGTGCCAGCTCTGGCGGGAGGGCCGACGAGCAGTACTTC.

The chain couples TRBV18 to TRBJ2-1; 10 nucleotides match TRBD1. The CDR3 has 16 amino acids. Germline CDR1 KGHSH, CDR2 LQKENI. J lost 0 bases, V lost 3 bases, and 2 bases had no gene match. CDR3 in amino acids: CASSPRDRGSYNEQFF. CDR3 coding DNA: TGTGCCAGCTCACCCCGGGACAGGGGCTCCTACAATGAGCAGTTCTTC.

The rearrangement links TRBV6-1 to TRBJ2-7, with TRBD1 identical over 9 bases. In germline, CDR1 is MNHNS, CDR2 SASEGT. The V gene end was trimmed by 2 bases and the J gene end by 1 base; junction bases not matched to a gene: 3. This CDR3 is 15 amino acids long. The CDR3 here is CASSERQGVSYEQYF. CDR3 coding DNA: TGTGCCAGCAGTGAAAGACAGGGGGTGTCCTACGAGCAGTACTTC.

V gene TRBV6-5 combines with J gene TRBJ2-7; D gene unclear. Trimming pared 2 bases from V and 4 bases from J, leaving 6 bases between. The CDR3 loop spans 12 amino acids. CDR1 and CDR2 (germline): MNHEY, SVGAGI. CDR3 nucleotide sequence: TGTGCCAGCAGTTACGTAGTGTACGAGCAGTACTTC. Encoded protein: CASSYVVYEQYF.

The chain couples TRBV11-3 to TRBJ2-3; TRBD1 aligns across 8 bases. The V gene end was trimmed by 5 bases and the J gene end by 1 base; junction bases not matched to a gene: 5. The V gene's germline CDR1 is SGHNT and CDR2 YENEEA. This CDR3 is 15 amino acids long. CDR3 sequence reads: CASSPQTGGTDTQYF. Here the CDR3 DNA reads TGTGCCAGCAGCCCCCAGACAGGGGGCACAGATACGCAGTATTTT.

The chain links TRBV4-1 to TRBJ1-4; 8 bases are shared with TRBD1. CDR1 MGHRA and CDR2 YSYEKL come from the germline V gene. The length of the CDR3 is 18 residues. The J segment lost 8 bases and the V segment lost 1 base, leaving 15 bases of the junction unmatched. This CDR3 reads CASSQVPDRGQPGEKLFF. The CDR3, as DNA: TGCGCCAGCAGCCAAGTACCCGACAGGGGCCAACCCGGCGAAAAACTGTTTTTT.

V gene TRBV29-1 combines with J gene TRBJ2-1; a possible D gene is TRBD1 (6 bases). The CDR3 spans 14 residues. Germline values: CDR1 SQVTM, CDR2 ANQGSEA. Trimming took off 4 bases at V and 9 bases at J, with 19 bases between the two ends. The CDR3 nucleotides read TGCAGCGTTGCGTGGGGGCAGGGGTATGGTGAGCAGTTCTTC. Its protein is CSVAWGQGYGEQFF.

The J gene is TRBJ1-1, the V gene TRBV2; D gene uncertain. Looked up from germline, CDR1 is SNHLY and CDR2 is FYNNEI. This CDR3 comprises 11 residues. Trimming shortened V by 6 bases and J by 11 bases, and 13 bases separated the two germline ends. CDR3 nucleotide sequence: TGTGCCAGCAGCGCCCGGGAGCGGGCTTTCTTT. Protein product: CASSARERAFF. Variable domain in full (rest from reference TRBV2 and TRBJ1-1): EPEVTQTPSHQVTQMGQEVILRCVPISNHLYFYWYRQILGQKVEFLVSFYNNEISEKSEIFDDQFSVERPDGSNFTLKIRSTKLEDSAMYFCASSARERAFFGQGTRLTVV.

This rearrangement joins TRBV15 to TRBJ2-7; TRBD1 matches 8 bases. Germline trimming cut 5 bases from V and 4 bases from J; bases unmatched to any gene: 13. CDR1 and CDR2 (germline): LNHNV, YYDKDF (reference sequence). The CDR3 has 16 amino acids. The CDR3: CATSGDPRTGPYEQYF. DNA for the CDR3: TGTGCCACCAGCGGGGATCCAAGGACAGGGCCATACGAGCAGTACTTC. Supplemented by reference TRBV15 and TRBJ2-7, the full variable domain reads DAMVIQNPRYQVTQFGKPVTLSCSQTLNHNVMYWYQQKSSQAPKLLFHYYDKDFNNEADTPDNFQSRRPNTSFCFLDIRSPGLGDTAMYLCATSGDPRTGPYEQYFGPGTRLTVT.

The chain carries TRBV6-6 and TRBJ1-5, with no clear D. The CDR3 has 15 amino acids. V lost 5 bases and J lost 0, with 11 bases in between. CDR1 MNHNY and CDR2 SVGAGI come from the germline V gene (reference sequence). The CDR3 protein is CASSPTMDSNQPQHF. The CDR3 DNA reads TGTGCCAGCAGTCCTACTATGGATAGCAATCAGCCCCAGCATTTT.

This clone was detected only once. The gene calls are TRBV7-9 and TRBJ1-4, with D hard to call. CDR3 length equals 15 residues. V lost 4 bases and J lost 4, with 13 bases in between. The germline V gene has CDR1 SEHNR and CDR2 FQNEAQ (reference sequence). The CDR3 bases are TGTGCCAGCAGCTCGGGAGAGAGGGTTAATGAAAAACTGTTTTTT. Translated: CASSSGERVNEKLFF.

The genes are TRBV10-3 and TRBJ1-5; 8 bases are a match to TRBD1. The CDR3 has 15 amino acids. The V gene end was trimmed by 0 bases and the J gene end by 2 bases; junction bases not matched to a gene: 0. CDR1 and CDR2 from the germline V gene are ENHRY and SYGVKD. CDR3 region: CAISESGQGNQPQHF. The CDR3 DNA reads TGTGCCATCAGTGAGTCGGGACAGGGCAATCAGCCCCAGCATTTT.